A selection of T cell receptor beta chains follows, all from one sample in a study of shared clonotypes between healthy human individuals. Using immunoSEQ multiplex PCR, the repertoire was profiled, and TCRdb retains in-frame clones only, with some absent. The sample holds approximately 1.9 million clones, 93% seen once. Material: naive CD8+ T cells from PBMCs. The receptors were gathered from a man aged 18-30 years in good health. Some clones in this sample may be carry-over from other donors' samples. Each CDR3 is given with its conserved first and last residue. The D gene is left open where the match is weak. Clone size appears in some rows only: once, few, many, or a class for an expanded clone.

V	J	size	D	DNA	CDR3
TRBV19	TRBJ2-3	.	TRBD2	TGTGCCAGTACTCAAGGGCGGGAGGGCACAGATACGCAGTATTTT	CASTQGREGTDTQYF
TRBV9	TRBJ1-5	.	.	TGTGCCAGCAGCGAGGGGCAGTTTAGCAATCAGCCCCAGCATTTT	CASSEGQFSNQPQHF
TRBV15	TRBJ1-5	.	.	TGTGCCACCAGCAGAGAGGGGACACAGGGTTTTCAATCCCAGCATTTT	CATSREGTQGFQSQHF
TRBV28	TRBJ1-5	.	.	TGTGCCAGCAGCCCCCGCGGGGGGATCAATCAGCCCCAGCATTTT	CASSPRGGINQPQHF
TRBV5-6	TRBJ2-7	.	TRBD1	TGTGCCAGCAGCACGGGGACAGCTGGCGAGCAGTACTTC	CASSTGTAGEQYF
TRBV9	TRBJ1-2	once	.	TGTGCCAGCAGCGTAGGTGAGGACTATGGCTACACCTTC	CASSVGEDYGYTF
TRBV28	TRBJ2-1	.	TRBD2	TGTGCCAGCAGTTCCGGACTAGCGGATCCCTACAATGAGCAGTTCTTC	CASSSGLADPYNEQFF
TRBV2	TRBJ2-1	.	.	TGTGCCAGCAGTAGGGTTTCTCCCTACAATGAGCAGTTCTTC	CASSRVSPYNEQFF
TRBV2	TRBJ1-3	.	.	TGTGCCAGCAGTGAATTCAGGGGAGGGATCCTCTCTGGAAACACCATATATTTT	CASSEFRGGILSGNTIYF
TRBV28	TRBJ1-5	.	.	TGTGCCAGCAGTTCCCGGGGGAGCAATCAGCCCCAGCATTTT	CASSSRGSNQPQHF
TRBV7-9	TRBJ2-7	.	.	TGTGCCAGCAGCTTAGGACGGGCAGGGGAAACCTACGAGCAGTACTTC	CASSLGRAGETYEQYF
TRBV5-1	TRBJ2-7	.	.	TGCGCCAGCAGCTTGACGCTAGGGGGGCCAGCCTACGAGCAGTACTTC	CASSLTLGGPAYEQYF
TRBV5-4	TRBJ2-1	.	TRBD2	TGTGCCAGCAGCTTGACTAGCGGCTCCTACAATGAGCAGTTCTTC	CASSLTSGSYNEQFF
TRBV7-6	TRBJ1-5	.	.	TGTGCCAGCAGCTTATGGGACCGGGACACGAGTAGCAATCAGCCCCAGCATTTT	CASSLWDRDTSSNQPQHF
TRBV10-2	TRBJ1-2	.	.	TGCGCCAGCAGTGAGTCAGCCGTTACCTACAGTGGCTACACCTTC	CASSESAVTYSGYTF
TRBV4-2	TRBJ2-1	.	TRBD1	TGTGCCAGCAGCCAAGAGGTAGAGGGGGCCCACAATGAGCAGTTCTTC	CASSQEVEGAHNEQFF
TRBV27	TRBJ1-3	.	.	TGTGCCAGCAGGGCAGGGACGGTCTCTGGAAACACCATATATTTT	CASRAGTVSGNTIYF
TRBV6-5	TRBJ2-1	once	TRBD2	TGTGCCAGCAGTACCACTAGCGGGAGTTTAGATGAGCAGTTCTTC	CASSTTSGSLDEQFF
TRBV10-3	TRBJ2-5	.	.	TGTGCCATCAGTGAGTCATTAGGGGACCAAGAGACCCAGTACTTC	CAISESLGDQETQYF
TRBV6-5	TRBJ1-1	.	.	TGTGCCAGCAGTGCCCAGGTTATTGCGGCTGAAGCTTTCTTT	CASSAQVIAAEAFF
TRBV7-6	TRBJ2-1	once	TRBD2	TGTGCCAGCAGCTCAAGACTAGCGGTTACCGGGGGTGAGCAGTTCTTC	CASSSRLAVTGGEQFF
TRBV6-6	TRBJ1-2	once	.	TGTGCCAGCACCCCCAGGGGCCCTCTGGGCTATGGCTACACCTTC	CASTPRGPLGYGYTF
TRBV5-5	TRBJ2-3	.	.	TGTGCCAGCAGCTTGCCCCCCGGGATTAGCACAGATACGCAGTATTTT	CASSLPPGISTDTQYF
TRBV9	TRBJ2-2	.	.	TGTGCCAGCAGCTATTGGGAGGGGGTGAACACCGGGGAGCTGTTTTTT	CASSYWEGVNTGELFF
TRBV4-1	TRBJ2-1	.	.	TGCGCCAGCAGCCAAGATACAGGTGAGCAGTTCTTC	CASSQDTGEQFF
TRBV19	TRBJ2-7	.	.	TGTGCCAGTAGTGCAGGGGACGACTTGTCCTACGAGCAGTACTTC	CASSAGDDLSYEQYF
TRBV6-1	TRBJ2-1	.	.	TGTGCCAGCAGTGGAGTCCGCAGGGGAGCGTACAATGAGCAGTTCTTC	CASSGVRRGAYNEQFF
TRBV5-1	TRBJ1-2	.	TRBD1	TGCGCCAGCAGCCCGGAGGGACAGGGTATATATGGCTACACCTTC	CASSPEGQGIYGYTF
TRBV5-6	TRBJ1-5	.	.	TGTGCCAGCAGCTCCTGGGTCTTAGGCAATCAGCCCCAGCATTTT	CASSSWVLGNQPQHF
TRBV27	TRBJ2-7	.	.	TGTGCCAGCAGGCTATCGCAGGTGGCGAGCTCCTACGAGCAGTACTTC	CASRLSQVASSYEQYF
TRBV30	TRBJ2-7	.	.	TGTGCCTGGACTTGGGGGCGAACCTACGAGCAGTACTTC	CAWTWGRTYEQYF
TRBV4-1	TRBJ2-1	.	.	TGCGCCAGCAGCCCATCCGACGGGTACAATGAGCAGTTCTTC	CASSPSDGYNEQFF
TRBV19	TRBJ1-5	.	.	TGTGCCAGTAGTTTCGGGATCAGCAATCAGCCCCAGCATTTT	CASSFGISNQPQHF
TRBV27	TRBJ2-3	.	.	TGTGCCAGCAGACCTAGGGGCGGGACGAGCACAGATACGCAGTATTTT	CASRPRGGTSTDTQYF
TRBV7-2	TRBJ1-5	.	.	TGTGCCAGCAGCTTAGGGTATGGGGGCGTAGGGAATCAGCCCCAGCATTTT	CASSLGYGGVGNQPQHF
TRBV13	TRBJ2-3	once	TRBD2	TGTGCCAGCAGCGGAGATTCGGGACTAGCGAACGCCCTGCACCGCACAGATACGCAGTATTTT	CASSGDSGLANALHRTDTQYF
TRBV11-2	TRBJ1-1	.	TRBD1	TGTGCCAGCAGCCCAGACAGGGGCCCTGAAGCTTTCTTT	CASSPDRGPEAFF
TRBV15	TRBJ1-2	.	.	TGTGCCACCAGCTCCCGATCCAATTCCTTCGGGGGCTACACCTTC	CATSSRSNSFGGYTF
TRBV6-6	TRBJ1-4	.	.	TGTGCCACCCTGAGAAGCGCCAATGAAAAACTGTTTTTT	CATLRSANEKLFF
TRBV6-1	TRBJ1-1	.	.	TGTGCCAGCAGTGAACCCGGGTGGGGATATGAAGCTTTCTTT	CASSEPGWGYEAFF
TRBV9	TRBJ2-1	.	.	TGTGCCAGCAGCGTAGTCCGGGACCCCAGGGATGAGCAGTTCTTC	CASSVVRDPRDEQFF
TRBV12-1	TRBJ1-4	.	.	TGTGCCAGCAGCTCGAGACAGGGGGCGGGAAAACTGTTTTTT	CASSSRQGAGKLFF
TRBV4-1	TRBJ1-1	.	.	TGCGCCAGCAGCCAAGACGTTAGGACGACTGAAGCTTTCTTT	CASSQDVRTTEAFF
TRBV11-2	TRBJ2-7	.	.	TGTGCCAGCAGCTTAGGTTGGGGGCGCCCCGGGGAGCAGTACTTC	CASSLGWGRPGEQYF
TRBV19	TRBJ2-1	.	.	TGTGCCAGTAGTATTTGGGGGAACTCCTACAATGAGCAGTTCTTC	CASSIWGNSYNEQFF
TRBV28	TRBJ1-4	.	.	TGTGCCAGCAGTTTTAAAGGCGCAGGGGTTGAAAAACTGTTTTTT	CASSFKGAGVEKLFF
TRBV6-6	TRBJ2-7	.	.	TGTGCCAGCAGTTTCGAGACACACTTCTACTACGAGCAGTACTTC	CASSFETHFYYEQYF
TRBV4-3	TRBJ1-5	.	.	TGCGCCAGCAGCCAAGGGGCCAGCCGCAATCAGCCCCAGCATTTT	CASSQGASRNQPQHF
TRBV27	TRBJ2-1	.	TRBD2	TGTGCCAGCAGTTCAAGGACTAGCGGGAGCTCCTACAATGAGCAGTTCTTC	CASSSRTSGSSYNEQFF
TRBV29-1	TRBJ2-7	.	.	TGCAGCGGCAGGGGGGACTCCACCGAGCAGTACTTC	CSGRGDSTEQYF
TRBV19	TRBJ1-1	.	.	TGTGCCAGTAGTCGAGGCGGAGGTGGCACTGAAGCTTTCTTT	CASSRGGGGTEAFF
TRBV29-1	TRBJ2-7	.	TRBD2	TGCAGCGTTGTTAGCGGGAGGAACTCCTACGAGCAGTACTTC	CSVVSGRNSYEQYF
TRBV28	TRBJ1-5	.	.	TGTGCCAGCAGTACCGACAGCAATCAGCCCCAGCATTTT	CASSTDSNQPQHF
TRBV2	TRBJ2-5	.	TRBD2	TGTGCCAGCTCCCAAGCGGGACTCGGAGAGACCCAGTACTTC	CASSQAGLGETQYF
TRBV30	TRBJ2-7	.	TRBD1	TGTGCCTGGAGTGGCGGGACAGGGGGCTACGAGCAGTACTTC	CAWSGGTGGYEQYF
TRBV5-5	TRBJ1-5	.	.	TGTGCCAGCAGCTTGGGAGGTATTAGCAATCAGCCCCAGCATTTT	CASSLGGISNQPQHF
TRBV7-6	TRBJ2-1	.	.	TGTGCCAGCAGCTTAGCGGTTAACGGACTAGAGCAGTTCTTC	CASSLAVNGLEQFF
TRBV27	TRBJ2-1	.	.	TGTGCCAGCAGCCCAACCCTGGCCCCCCGTCTGCCCTCCTACAATGAGCAGTTCTTC	CASSPTLAPRLPSYNEQFF
TRBV23-1	TRBJ2-5	.	TRBD1	TGCGCCAGCAGCCCCCGGGACAGCCGGGGTGCCCAGTACTTC	CASSPRDSRGAQYF
TRBV7-2	TRBJ1-1	.	.	TGTGCCAGCACCTCTCCGGGGGGGACTGAAGCTTTCTTT	CASTSPGGTEAFF